This is a list of T cell receptor beta chains from one sample in a study of Ad26.COV2.S vaccination and SARS-CoV-2 variants. The table came from immunoSEQ multiplex PCR; TCRdb's copy has only in-frame clones and leaves some out. This repertoire shows about 460,000 clones, approximately 90% found once; its top ten account for more than 1.5%. The specimen comprised peripheral blood, sampled in a trial of Ad26.COV2.S vaccine versus placebo. The receptors shown here come from a person between 18 and 65 years old who received the Ad26.COV2.S COVID-19 vaccine or a placebo. Each CDR3 is given with its conserved first and last residue. The order of the fields is CDR3 protein, CDR3 DNA, J gene, clone size, D gene, V gene. A D gene is named only where the DNA matches it firmly. Part of the rows lack a size; the others show once, few, many or a class for expanded clones.

cdr3_aa: CAISAGPGQGTYEQYF
cdr3_nt: TGTGCCATCAGTGCTGGGCCGGGACAGGGGACCTACGAGCAGTACTTC
j_call: TRBJ2-7
clone_size: .
d_call: TRBD1
v_call: TRBV10-3

cdr3_aa: CASSLTSGETQYF
cdr3_nt: TGCGCCAGCAGCCTGACTAGCGGAGAGACCCAGTACTTC
j_call: TRBJ2-5
clone_size: .
d_call: TRBD2
v_call: TRBV4-3

cdr3_aa: CASRGLAGGYNEQFF
cdr3_nt: TGCGCCAGCAGAGGGCTAGCGGGGGGTTACAATGAGCAGTTCTTC
j_call: TRBJ2-1
clone_size: once
d_call: TRBD2
v_call: TRBV5-1

cdr3_aa: CASRLQGQEGQYF
cdr3_nt: TGTGCCAGCAGACTTCAGGGTCAGGAAGGGCAGTACTTC
j_call: TRBJ2-7
clone_size: few
d_call: .
v_call: TRBV11-2

cdr3_aa: CAISGDRGTNYGYTF
cdr3_nt: TGTGCCATCAGTGGGGACAGGGGCACTAACTATGGCTACACCTTC
j_call: TRBJ1-2
clone_size: .
d_call: TRBD1
v_call: TRBV10-3

cdr3_aa: CATSRVGQLDQPQHF
cdr3_nt: TGTGCCACCAGCAGAGTGGGGCAGTTAGATCAGCCCCAGCATTTT
j_call: TRBJ1-5
clone_size: .
d_call: .
v_call: TRBV15

cdr3_aa: CASSLTGITDTQYF
cdr3_nt: TGTGCCAGCAGCTTAACGGGGATCACAGATACGCAGTATTTT
j_call: TRBJ2-3
clone_size: .
d_call: .
v_call: TRBV7-3

cdr3_aa: CASSSGRRGAGETQYF
cdr3_nt: TGTGCCAGTAGTAGCGGCAGGCGGGGGGCCGGGGAGACCCAGTACTTC
j_call: TRBJ2-5
clone_size: .
d_call: TRBD2
v_call: TRBV19

cdr3_aa: CASARTSGNHEQFF
cdr3_nt: TGTGCCAGCGCAAGGACTAGCGGGAACCATGAGCAGTTCTTC
j_call: TRBJ2-1
clone_size: .
d_call: TRBD2
v_call: TRBV7-3

cdr3_aa: CASSLVNYNEQFF
cdr3_nt: TGCGCCAGCAGCTTGGTGAACTACAATGAGCAGTTCTTC
j_call: TRBJ2-1
clone_size: .
d_call: .
v_call: TRBV5-1

cdr3_aa: CASSQNRVGNQPQHF
cdr3_nt: TGTGCCAGCAGCCAGAACAGGGTGGGCAATCAGCCCCAGCATTTT
j_call: TRBJ1-5
clone_size: .
d_call: .
v_call: TRBV7-2

cdr3_aa: CASSLPGRTYEQYF
cdr3_nt: TGTGCCAGCTCACTTCCAGGAAGAACCTACGAGCAGTACTTC
j_call: TRBJ2-7
clone_size: .
d_call: .
v_call: TRBV18

cdr3_aa: CASSYSASGAYEQYF
cdr3_nt: TGTGCCAGCAGTTACTCGGCTAGCGGGGCCTACGAGCAGTACTTC
j_call: TRBJ2-7
clone_size: .
d_call: TRBD2
v_call: TRBV6-5

cdr3_aa: CAISDRQGAPGQENTEAFF
cdr3_nt: TGTGCCATCAGCGACCGACAGGGCGCCCCAGGTCAGGAGAACACTGAAGCTTTCTTT
j_call: TRBJ1-1
clone_size: .
d_call: TRBD1
v_call: TRBV10-3

cdr3_aa: CASSLDMGTSGNEQFF
cdr3_nt: TGTGCCAGCAGCTTAGATATGGGGACTAGCGGGAATGAGCAGTTCTTC
j_call: TRBJ2-1
clone_size: .
d_call: TRBD2
v_call: TRBV11-2

cdr3_aa: CAGRTGGNQPQHF
cdr3_nt: TGTGCCGGAAGAACGGGGGGGAATCAGCCCCAGCATTTT
j_call: TRBJ1-5
clone_size: .
d_call: .
v_call: TRBV6-5

cdr3_aa: CASQKESTDTQYF
cdr3_nt: TGTGCCAGCCAGAAAGAGAGCACAGATACGCAGTATTTT
j_call: TRBJ2-3
clone_size: .
d_call: .
v_call: TRBV2

cdr3_aa: CARGGVYGYTF
cdr3_nt: TGTGCCAGGGGAGGGGTCTATGGCTACACCTTC
j_call: TRBJ1-2
clone_size: .
d_call: .
v_call: TRBV30

cdr3_aa: CASSPDRGRVTDTQYF
cdr3_nt: TGTGCCAGCAGTCCCGACAGGGGGCGCGTGACAGATACGCAGTATTTT
j_call: TRBJ2-3
clone_size: .
d_call: TRBD1
v_call: TRBV28

cdr3_aa: CASSPTSLVETQYF
cdr3_nt: TGTGCCAGCTCACCAACTAGCTTGGTGGAGACCCAGTACTTC
j_call: TRBJ2-5
clone_size: .
d_call: .
v_call: TRBV18

cdr3_aa: CASSTGGVGTGSYEQYF
cdr3_nt: TGTGCCAGCAGCACCGGGGGGGTGGGCACCGGCTCCTACGAGCAGTACTTC
j_call: TRBJ2-7
clone_size: .
d_call: TRBD2
v_call: TRBV5-4

cdr3_aa: CASKEGGETQYF
cdr3_nt: TGCGCCAGCAAAGAGGGGGGAGAGACCCAGTACTTC
j_call: TRBJ2-5
clone_size: .
d_call: .
v_call: TRBV5-1